This T cell receptor beta chain appears in the sequencing data of a study of T cells after yellow fever vaccination. Template switching by 5'RACE produced TCR cDNA, adding a universal primer site and UMIs. TCRdb used MiXCR to reprocess the 5' RACE reads, holding one entry per CDR3 protein. Altogether roughly 170,000 distinct CDR3 sequences are present, about a tenth being singletons, with the ten largest covering roughly a third. V was clipped by 5 bases and J by 1 base; unmatched bases: 3. CDR3 size: 15 residues. Germline CDR1 KGHDR, CDR2 SFDVKD. This sequence joins TRBV24-1 and TRBJ2-2, with 7 bases identical to TRBD1. The receptor's source is a young man who received the YFV17D yellow fever vaccine. The sample consisted of CD8+ T cells sorted from PBMCs, taken 45 days after the yellow fever booster vaccination. CDR3 sequence: CATSGNRGNTGELFF. The CDR3 region has the DNA TGTGCCACCAGTGGTAACAGGGGGAACACCGGGGAGCTGTTTTTT.